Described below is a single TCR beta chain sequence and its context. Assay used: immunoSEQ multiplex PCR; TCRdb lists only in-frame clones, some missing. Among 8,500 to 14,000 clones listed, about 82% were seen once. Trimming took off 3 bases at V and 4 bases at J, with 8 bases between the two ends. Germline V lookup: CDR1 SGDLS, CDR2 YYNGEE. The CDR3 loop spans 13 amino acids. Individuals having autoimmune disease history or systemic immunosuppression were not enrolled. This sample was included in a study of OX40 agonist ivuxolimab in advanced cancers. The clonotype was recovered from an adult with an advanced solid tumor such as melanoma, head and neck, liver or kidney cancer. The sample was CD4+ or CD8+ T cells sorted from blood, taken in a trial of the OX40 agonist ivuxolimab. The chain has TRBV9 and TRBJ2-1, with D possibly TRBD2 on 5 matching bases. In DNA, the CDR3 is TGTGCCAGCAGCGATACTAGTTACAATGAGCAGTTCTTC. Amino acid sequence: CASSDTSYNEQFF.